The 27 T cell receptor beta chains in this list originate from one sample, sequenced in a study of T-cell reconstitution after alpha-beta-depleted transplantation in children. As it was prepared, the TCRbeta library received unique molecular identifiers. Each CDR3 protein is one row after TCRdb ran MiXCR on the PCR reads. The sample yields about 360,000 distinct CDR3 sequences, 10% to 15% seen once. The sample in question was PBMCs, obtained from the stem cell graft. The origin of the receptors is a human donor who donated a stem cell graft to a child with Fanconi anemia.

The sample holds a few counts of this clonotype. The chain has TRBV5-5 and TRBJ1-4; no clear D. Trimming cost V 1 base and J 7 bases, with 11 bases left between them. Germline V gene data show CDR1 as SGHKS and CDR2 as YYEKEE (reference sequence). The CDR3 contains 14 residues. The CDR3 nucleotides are TGTGCCAGCAGCTTGATTACGGCCGCTGAAAAACTGTTTTTT. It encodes CASSLITAAEKLFF.

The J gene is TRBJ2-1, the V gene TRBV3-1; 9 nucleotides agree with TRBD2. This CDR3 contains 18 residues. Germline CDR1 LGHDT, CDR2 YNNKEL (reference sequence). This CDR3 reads CPGSQDQLWRGGLGEQFF. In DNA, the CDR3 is TGTCCCGGCAGCCAAGATCAGTTGTGGCGGGGGGGCCTCGGTGAGCAGTTCTTC.

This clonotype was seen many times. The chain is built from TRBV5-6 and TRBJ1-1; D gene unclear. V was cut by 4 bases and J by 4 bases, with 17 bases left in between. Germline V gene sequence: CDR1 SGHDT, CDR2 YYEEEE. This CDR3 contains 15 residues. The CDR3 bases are TGTGCCAGCAGCCCACGTTGGTGGGGAGGCACTGAAGCTTTCTTT. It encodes CASSPRWWGGTEAFF.

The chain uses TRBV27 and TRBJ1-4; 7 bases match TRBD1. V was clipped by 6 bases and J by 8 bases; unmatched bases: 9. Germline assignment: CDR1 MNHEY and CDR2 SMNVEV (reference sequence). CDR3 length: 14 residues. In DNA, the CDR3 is TGTGCCAGCAGCTACAGGGGAGGTAGCGAAAAACTGTTTTTT. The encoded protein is CASSYRGGSEKLFF.

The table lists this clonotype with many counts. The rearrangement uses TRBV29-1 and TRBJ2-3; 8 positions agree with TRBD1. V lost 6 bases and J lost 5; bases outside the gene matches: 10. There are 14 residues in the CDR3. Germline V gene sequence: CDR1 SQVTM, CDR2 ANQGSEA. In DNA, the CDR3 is TGCAGCGTCGAAAGGACAGGGCTAAAAGATACGCAGTATTTT. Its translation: CSVERTGLKDTQYF.

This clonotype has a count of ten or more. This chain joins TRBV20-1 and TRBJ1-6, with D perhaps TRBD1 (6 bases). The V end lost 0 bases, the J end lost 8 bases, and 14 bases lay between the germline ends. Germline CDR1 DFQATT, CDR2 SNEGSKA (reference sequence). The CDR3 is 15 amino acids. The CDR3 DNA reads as TGCAGTGCTAGAGATCAACGGGGGGCGCATTCACCCCTCCACTTT. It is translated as CSARDQRGAHSPLHF.

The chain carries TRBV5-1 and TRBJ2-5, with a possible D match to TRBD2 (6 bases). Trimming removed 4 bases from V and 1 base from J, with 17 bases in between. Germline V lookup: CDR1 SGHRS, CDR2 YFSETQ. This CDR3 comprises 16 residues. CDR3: CASSERTWGVQETQYF. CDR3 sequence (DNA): TGCGCCAGCAGCGAACGAACGTGGGGGGTCCAAGAGACCCAGTACTTC.

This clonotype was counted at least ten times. The CDR3 spells CASRSPGGAQETQYF. The CDR3 nucleotides are TGTGCCAGCAGGTCCCCGGGCGGGGCCCAAGAGACCCAGTACTTC. The chain links TRBV7-9 to TRBJ2-5; perhaps TRBD2 as D (6 bases). Trimming removed 6 bases from V and 1 base from J, with 15 bases in between. The CDR3 is 15 amino acids. Germline lookup yields CDR1 SEHNR and CDR2 FQNEAQ (reference sequence).

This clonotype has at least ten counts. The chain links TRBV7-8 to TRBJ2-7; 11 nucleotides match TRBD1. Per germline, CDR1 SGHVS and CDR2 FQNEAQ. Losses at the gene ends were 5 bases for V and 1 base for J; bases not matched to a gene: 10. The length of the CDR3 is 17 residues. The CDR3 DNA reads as TGTGCCAGCAGCCCCGCCGGGACAGGGGGTTTTTCCTACGAGCAGTACGTC. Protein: CASSPAGTGGFSYEQYV.

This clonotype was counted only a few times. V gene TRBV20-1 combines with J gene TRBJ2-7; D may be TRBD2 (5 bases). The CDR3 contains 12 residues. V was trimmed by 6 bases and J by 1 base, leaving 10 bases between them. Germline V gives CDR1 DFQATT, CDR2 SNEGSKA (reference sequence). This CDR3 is CSAMGESYEQYV. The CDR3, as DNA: TGCAGTGCCATGGGAGAGTCCTACGAGCAGTACGTC.

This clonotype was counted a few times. CDR3: CASSLDGGENQPQHF. DNA of the CDR3: TGCGCCAGCAGCTTGGATGGGGGCGAGAATCAGCCCCAGCATTTT. The rearrangement links TRBV5-1 to TRBJ1-5, with D possibly being TRBD1 (6 bases). This CDR3 has 15 residues. Germline CDR1 reads SGHRS; CDR2 reads YFSETQ. V was clipped by 0 bases and J by 4 bases, with 11 bases between them.

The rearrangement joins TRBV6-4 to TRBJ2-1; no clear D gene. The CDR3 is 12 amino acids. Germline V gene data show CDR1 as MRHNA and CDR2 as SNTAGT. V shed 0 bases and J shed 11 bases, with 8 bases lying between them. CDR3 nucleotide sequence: TGTGCCAGCAGTGACTCGCTGGGGAAGCAGTTCTTC. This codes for CASSDSLGKQFF.

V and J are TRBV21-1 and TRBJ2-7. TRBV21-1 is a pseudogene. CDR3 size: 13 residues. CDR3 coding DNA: TGTGCCAGCAGCAGAGTCCTTATCTACGAGCAGTACGTC. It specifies CASSRVLIYEQYV.

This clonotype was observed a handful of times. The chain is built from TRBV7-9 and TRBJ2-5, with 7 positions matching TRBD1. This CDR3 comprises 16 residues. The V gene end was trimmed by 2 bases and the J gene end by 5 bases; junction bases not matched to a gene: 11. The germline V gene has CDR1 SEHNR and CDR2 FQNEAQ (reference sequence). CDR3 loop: CASSLMDRSVAETQYF. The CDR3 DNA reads TGTGCCAGCAGCTTAATGGACAGGTCGGTGGCTGAGACCCAGTACTTC. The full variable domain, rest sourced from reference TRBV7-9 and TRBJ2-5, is DTGVSQNPRHKITKRGQNVTFRCDPISEHNRLYWYRQTLGQGPEFLTYFQNEAQLEKSRLLSDRFSAERPKGSFSTLEIQRTEQGDSAMYLCASSLMDRSVAETQYFGPGTRLLVL.

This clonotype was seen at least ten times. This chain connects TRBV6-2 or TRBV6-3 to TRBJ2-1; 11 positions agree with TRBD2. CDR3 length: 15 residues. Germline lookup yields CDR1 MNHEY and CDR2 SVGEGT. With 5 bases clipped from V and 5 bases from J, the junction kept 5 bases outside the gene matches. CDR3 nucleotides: TGTGCCAGCAGTCCTCCGGGACTAGCGGACAATGAGCAGTTCTTC. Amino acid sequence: CASSPPGLADNEQFF.

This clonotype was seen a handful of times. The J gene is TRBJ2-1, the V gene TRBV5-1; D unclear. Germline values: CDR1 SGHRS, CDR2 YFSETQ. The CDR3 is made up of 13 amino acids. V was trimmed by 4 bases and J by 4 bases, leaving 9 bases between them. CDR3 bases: TGCGCCAGCAGCCCCGTCTATTACAATGAGCAGTTCTTC. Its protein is CASSPVYYNEQFF.

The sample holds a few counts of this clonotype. Here the CDR3 reads CASSLRDRVHHGNQPQHF. DNA for the CDR3: TGCGCCAGCAGCTTGCGGGACAGGGTGCATCATGGCAATCAGCCCCAGCATTTT. The J gene is TRBJ1-5, the V gene TRBV5-1, with 9 bases that match TRBD1. Germline V gene lookup returns CDR1 SGHRS and CDR2 YFSETQ. Trimming at V came to 1 base and at J to 2 bases, leaving 10 bases not matched to a gene. This CDR3 is built from 18 residues.

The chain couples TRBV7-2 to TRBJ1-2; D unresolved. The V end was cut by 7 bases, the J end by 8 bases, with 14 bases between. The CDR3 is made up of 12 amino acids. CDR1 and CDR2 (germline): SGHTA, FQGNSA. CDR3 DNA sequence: TGTGCCAGCACCCAAACCGCTAACGGCTACACCTTC. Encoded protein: CASTQTANGYTF.

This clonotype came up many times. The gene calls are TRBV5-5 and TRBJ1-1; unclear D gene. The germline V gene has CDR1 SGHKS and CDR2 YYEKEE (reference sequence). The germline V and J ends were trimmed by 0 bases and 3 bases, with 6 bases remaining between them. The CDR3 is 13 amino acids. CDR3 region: CASSLEAHTEAFF. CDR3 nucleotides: TGTGCCAGCAGCTTGGAGGCCCACACTGAAGCTTTCTTT.

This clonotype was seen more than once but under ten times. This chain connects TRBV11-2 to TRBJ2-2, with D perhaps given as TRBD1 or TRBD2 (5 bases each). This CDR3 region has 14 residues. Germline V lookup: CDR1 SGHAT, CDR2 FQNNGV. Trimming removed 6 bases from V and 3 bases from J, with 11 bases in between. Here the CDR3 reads CASSSGTYTGELFF. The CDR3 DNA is TGTGCCAGCAGTTCCGGGACCTACACCGGGGAGCTGTTTTTT.

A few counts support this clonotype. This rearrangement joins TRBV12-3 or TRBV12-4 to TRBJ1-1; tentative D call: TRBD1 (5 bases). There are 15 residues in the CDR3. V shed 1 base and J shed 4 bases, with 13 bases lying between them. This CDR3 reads CASSLGGARSTEAFF. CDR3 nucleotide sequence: TGTGCCAGCAGTTTAGGAGGGGCCCGGAGCACTGAAGCTTTCTTT.

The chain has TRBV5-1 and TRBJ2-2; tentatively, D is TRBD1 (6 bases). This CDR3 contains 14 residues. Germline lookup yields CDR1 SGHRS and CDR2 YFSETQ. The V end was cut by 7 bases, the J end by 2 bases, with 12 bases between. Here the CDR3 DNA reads TGCGCCAGCTCCGGGACAAGTAACACCGGGGAGCTGTTTTTT. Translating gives CASSGTSNTGELFF.

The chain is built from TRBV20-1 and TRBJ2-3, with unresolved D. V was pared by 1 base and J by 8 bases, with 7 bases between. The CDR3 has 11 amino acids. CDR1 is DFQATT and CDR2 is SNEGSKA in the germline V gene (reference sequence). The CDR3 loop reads CSARVAGTQYF. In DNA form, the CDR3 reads TGCAGTGCTAGAGTCGCCGGTACGCAGTATTTT.

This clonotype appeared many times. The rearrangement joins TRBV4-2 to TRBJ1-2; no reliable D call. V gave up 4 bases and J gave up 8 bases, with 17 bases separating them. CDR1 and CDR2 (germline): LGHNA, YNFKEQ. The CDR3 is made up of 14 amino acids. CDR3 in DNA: TGTGCCAGCAGCCGCCAGGCAACTCAGTGGGGCTACACCTTC. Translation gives CASSRQATQWGYTF.

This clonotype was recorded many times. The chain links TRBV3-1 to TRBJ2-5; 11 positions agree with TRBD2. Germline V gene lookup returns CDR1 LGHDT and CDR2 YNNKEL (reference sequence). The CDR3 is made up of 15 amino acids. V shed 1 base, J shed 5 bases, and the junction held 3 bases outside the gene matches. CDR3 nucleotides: TGTGCCAGCAGCCAAGGACTAGCGGGGAAGGAGACCCAGTACTTC. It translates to CASSQGLAGKETQYF.

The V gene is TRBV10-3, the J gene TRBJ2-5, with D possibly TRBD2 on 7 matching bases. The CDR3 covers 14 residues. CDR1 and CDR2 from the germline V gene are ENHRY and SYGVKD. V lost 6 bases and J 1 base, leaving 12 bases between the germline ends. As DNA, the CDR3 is TGTGCCATCAGCCCGGGGGGCCCCCAAGAGACCCAGTACTTC. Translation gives CAISPGGPQETQYF.

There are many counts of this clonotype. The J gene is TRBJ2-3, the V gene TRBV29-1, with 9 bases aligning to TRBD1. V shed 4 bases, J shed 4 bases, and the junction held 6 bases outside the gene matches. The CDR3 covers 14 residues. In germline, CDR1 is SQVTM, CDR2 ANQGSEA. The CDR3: CSVGQGGHPDTQYF. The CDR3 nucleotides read TGCAGCGTTGGACAGGGGGGCCATCCAGATACGCAGTATTTT.